This TCR beta chain originates from a study of PD-L1 blockade in urothelial cancer. Profiling relied on immunoSEQ multiplex PCR, and the TCRdb table lists in-frame clones only, not all of them. The repertoire holds some 80,000 clones, with approximately 86% as singletons. This clone has a handful of counts. Germline assignment: CDR1 MGHDK and CDR2 SYGVNS. This CDR3 is built from 13 residues. V dropped 9 bases and J dropped 4; count of bases not matched to a gene: 5. Time point specified: pretreatment peripheral blood. The sequence was collected from a middle-aged man with urothelial cancer. The sequencing used PBMCs, collected around atezolizumab (anti-PD-L1) treatment. The rearrangement joins TRBV25-1 to TRBJ2-7; 11 positions agree with TRBD1. The CDR3 loop is CASQGQGVYEQYF. The CDR3 bases are TGTGCCAGTCAGGGACAGGGGGTTTACGAGCAGTACTTC.